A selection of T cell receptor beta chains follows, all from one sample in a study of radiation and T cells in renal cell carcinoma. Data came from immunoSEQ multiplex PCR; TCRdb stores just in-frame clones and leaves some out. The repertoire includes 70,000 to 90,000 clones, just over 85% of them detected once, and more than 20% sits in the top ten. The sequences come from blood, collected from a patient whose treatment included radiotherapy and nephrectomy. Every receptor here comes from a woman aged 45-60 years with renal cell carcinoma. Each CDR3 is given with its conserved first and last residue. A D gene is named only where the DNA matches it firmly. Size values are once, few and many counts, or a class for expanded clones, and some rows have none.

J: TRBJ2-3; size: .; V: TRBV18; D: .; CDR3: CASSPKDAYTDTQYF; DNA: TGTGCCAGCTCCCCCAAGGACGCATACACAGATACGCAGTATTTT
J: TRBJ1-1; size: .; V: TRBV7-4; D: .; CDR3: CASSLIQDIRNTEAFF; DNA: TGTGCCAGCAGCTTAATACAGGACATACGAAACACTGAAGCTTTCTTT
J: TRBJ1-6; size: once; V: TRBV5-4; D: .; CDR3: CASSLSLGMGSPLHF; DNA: TGTGCCAGCAGCTTGTCGCTGGGAATGGGATCACCCCTCCACTTT
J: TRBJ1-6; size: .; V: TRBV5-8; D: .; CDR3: CASSLPRGPLNSPLHF; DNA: TGTGCCAGCAGCCTCCCCCGGGGGCCACTAAATTCACCCCTCCACTTT
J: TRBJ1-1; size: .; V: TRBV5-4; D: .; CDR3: CASSLEGLLNTEAFF; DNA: TGTGCCAGCAGCTTGGAAGGGCTCCTGAACACTGAAGCTTTCTTT
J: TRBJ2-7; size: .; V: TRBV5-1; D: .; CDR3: CASSANTGATYEQYF; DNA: TGCGCCAGCAGCGCAAATACCGGGGCTACCTACGAGCAGTACTTC
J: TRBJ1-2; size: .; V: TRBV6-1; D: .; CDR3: CASTPDLGGYTF; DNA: TGTGCCAGCACCCCCGACCTGGGAGGCTACACCTTC
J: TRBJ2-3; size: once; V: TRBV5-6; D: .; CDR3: CASSLKGRQTQYF; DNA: TGTGCCAGCAGCTTGAAGGGGAGGCAAACGCAGTATTTT
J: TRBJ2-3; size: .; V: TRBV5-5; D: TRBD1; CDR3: CASSSTTGGSWTDTQYF; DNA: TGTGCCAGCAGCTCCACGACAGGGGGCTCTTGGACAGATACGCAGTATTTT
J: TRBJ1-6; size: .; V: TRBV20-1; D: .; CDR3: CSPPFSPLHF; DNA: TGCAGTCCGCCTTTCTCACCCCTCCACTTT
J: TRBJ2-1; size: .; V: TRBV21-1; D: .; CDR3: CASNKRLAGGRDEQFF; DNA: TGTGCCAGCAACAAACGACTAGCGGGAGGGAGGGATGAGCAGTTCTTC
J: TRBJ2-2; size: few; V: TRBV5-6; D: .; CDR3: CASSLEEGGSENTGELFF; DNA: TGTGCCAGCAGCTTGGAAGAGGGAGGATCGGAGAACACCGGGGAGCTGTTTTTT
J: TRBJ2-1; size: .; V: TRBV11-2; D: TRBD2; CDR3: CASSTSLGGAGVGNEQFF; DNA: TGTGCCAGCAGCACCAGCCTTGGGGGAGCGGGAGTAGGCAATGAGCAGTTCTTC
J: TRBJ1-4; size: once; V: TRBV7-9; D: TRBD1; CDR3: CASSLGTAATNEKLFF; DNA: TGTGCCAGCAGCTTGGGGACAGCTGCAACTAATGAAAAACTGTTTTTT
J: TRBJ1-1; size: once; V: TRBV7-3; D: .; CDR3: CASSYGGDAEAFF; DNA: TGTGCCAGCAGCTACGGAGGGGACGCTGAAGCTTTCTTT
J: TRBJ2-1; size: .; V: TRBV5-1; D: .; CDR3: CASSLGDPGEQFF; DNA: TGCGCCAGCAGTCTGGGCGACCCTGGTGAGCAGTTCTTC
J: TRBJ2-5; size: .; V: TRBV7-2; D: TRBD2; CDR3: CASSISSGGAETQYF; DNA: TGTGCCAGCAGCATTTCTAGCGGGGGGGCGGAGACCCAGTACTTC
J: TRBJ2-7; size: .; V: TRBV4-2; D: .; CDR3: CASSQDYMDYEQYF; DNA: TGTGCCAGCAGCCAAGATTACATGGACTACGAGCAGTACTTC
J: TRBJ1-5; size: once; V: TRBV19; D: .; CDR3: CATEPGGNQPQHF; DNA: TGTGCCACCGAACCGGGAGGGAATCAGCCCCAGCATTTT
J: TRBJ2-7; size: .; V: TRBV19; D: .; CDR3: CASSRSGRTASPYEQYF; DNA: TGTGCCAGTAGCCGAAGTGGAAGGACAGCCTCCCCCTACGAGCAGTACTTC
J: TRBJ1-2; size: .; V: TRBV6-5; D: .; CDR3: CASRKRQGRYGYTF; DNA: TGTGCCAGCAGGAAGCGGCAGGGCCGGTATGGCTACACCTTC
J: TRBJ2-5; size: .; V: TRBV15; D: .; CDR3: CATSSTGSIVQETQYF; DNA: TGTGCCACCAGCAGTACGGGGTCGATAGTTCAAGAGACCCAGTACTTC